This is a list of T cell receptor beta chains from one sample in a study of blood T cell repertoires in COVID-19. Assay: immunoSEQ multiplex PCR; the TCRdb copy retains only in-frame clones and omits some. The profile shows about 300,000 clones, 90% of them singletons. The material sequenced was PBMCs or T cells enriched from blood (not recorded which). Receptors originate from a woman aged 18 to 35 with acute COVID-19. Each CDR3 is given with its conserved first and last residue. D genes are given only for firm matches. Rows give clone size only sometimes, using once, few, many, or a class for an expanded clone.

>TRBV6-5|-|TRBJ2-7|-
CASSYSPISYEQYF
TGTGCCAGCAGTTACAGCCCGATTTCCTACGAGCAGTACTTC
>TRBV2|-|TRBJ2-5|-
CASKDLGETQYF
TGTGCCAGCAAGGACTTGGGAGAGACCCAGTACTTC
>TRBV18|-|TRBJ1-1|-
CASSPTGLWGTEAFF
TGTGCCAGCTCACCAACAGGGCTTTGGGGGACTGAAGCTTTCTTT
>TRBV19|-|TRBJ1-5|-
CASTESRTGISNQPQHF
TGTGCCAGTACCGAGAGTCGAACAGGGATTAGCAATCAGCCCCAGCATTTT
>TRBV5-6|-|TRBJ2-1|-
CASSLDSGLYNEQFF
TGTGCCAGCAGCTTGGACAGTGGGTTATACAATGAGCAGTTCTTC
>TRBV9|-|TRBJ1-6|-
CASRGDGRNSPLHF
TGTGCCAGCAGGGGGGACGGGAGGAATTCACCCCTCCACTTT
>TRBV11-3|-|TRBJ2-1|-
CASSTDSSYNEQFF
TGTGCCAGCAGCACGGACAGCTCCTACAATGAGCAGTTCTTC
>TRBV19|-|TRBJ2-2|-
CASRGARVIGELFF
TGTGCCAGTAGGGGAGCGAGGGTTATCGGGGAGCTGTTTTTT
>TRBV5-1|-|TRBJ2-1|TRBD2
CASSSRGLAGNNEQFF
TGCGCCAGCAGCTCCCGCGGACTAGCGGGTAACAATGAGCAGTTCTTC
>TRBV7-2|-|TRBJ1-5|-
CASSLGEISNQPQHF
TGTGCCAGCAGCTTAGGTGAGATAAGCAATCAGCCCCAGCATTTT
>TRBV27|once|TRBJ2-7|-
CASSPGPYEQYF
TGTGCCAGCAGTCCTGGGCCTTACGAGCAGTACTTC
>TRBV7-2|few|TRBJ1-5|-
CASSIRGNQPQHF
TGTGCCAGCAGCATAAGAGGGAATCAGCCCCAGCATTTT
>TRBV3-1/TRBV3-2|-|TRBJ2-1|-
CASSPRDYEQFF
TGTGCCAGCAGCCCGAGGGACTATGAGCAGTTCTTC
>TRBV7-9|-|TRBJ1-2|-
CASSPGRDGGYTF
TGTGCCAGCAGCCCAGGGCGGGACGGCGGCTACACCTTC
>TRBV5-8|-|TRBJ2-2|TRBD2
CASRIGLAGNTGELFF
TGTGCCAGCAGAATCGGACTAGCGGGAAACACCGGGGAGCTGTTTTTT
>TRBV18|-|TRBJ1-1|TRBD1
CASSLQGGDLQSTEAFF
TGTGCCAGCTCTCTACAGGGGGGCGACCTCCAGAGCACTGAAGCTTTCTTT
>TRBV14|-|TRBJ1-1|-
CASSQDRARQFPFPSGTEAFF
TGTGCCAGCAGCCAAGATCGGGCTCGACAGTTCCCTTTCCCGTCTGGCACTGAAGCTTTCTTT
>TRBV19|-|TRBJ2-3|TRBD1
CASSGGGTDTQYF
TGTGCCAGCTCAGGGGGCGGCACAGATACGCAGTATTTT
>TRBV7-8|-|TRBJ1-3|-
CASSLGGHTGNTIYF
TGTGCCAGCAGCTTGGGGGGGCACACTGGAAACACCATATATTTT
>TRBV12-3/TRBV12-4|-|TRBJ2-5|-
CASSLGQEETQYF
TGTGCCAGCAGTTTAGGCCAGGAAGAGACCCAGTACTTC
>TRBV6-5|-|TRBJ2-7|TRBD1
CASRTDRMSSYEQYF
TGTGCCAGCAGGACGGACAGGATGAGCTCCTACGAGCAGTACTTC
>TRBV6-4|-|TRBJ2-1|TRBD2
CASSPGTSGRGEQFF
TGTGCCAGCAGTCCCGGGACTAGCGGGAGGGGGGAGCAGTTCTTC
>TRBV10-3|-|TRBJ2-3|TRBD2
CAAASGRSDTQYF
TGTGCCGCCGCTAGCGGGAGGTCAGATACGCAGTATTTT
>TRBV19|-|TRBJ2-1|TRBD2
CASGRLYNEQFF
TGTGCCAGCGGGAGGCTCTACAATGAGCAGTTCTTC
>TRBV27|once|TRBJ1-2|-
CASRRGVYGYTF
TGTGCCAGCAGGCGGGGGGTATATGGCTACACCTTC
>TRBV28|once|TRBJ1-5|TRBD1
CASSFWTGVSGQPQHF
TGTGCCAGCAGTTTTTGGACAGGGGTAAGTGGTCAGCCCCAGCATTTT